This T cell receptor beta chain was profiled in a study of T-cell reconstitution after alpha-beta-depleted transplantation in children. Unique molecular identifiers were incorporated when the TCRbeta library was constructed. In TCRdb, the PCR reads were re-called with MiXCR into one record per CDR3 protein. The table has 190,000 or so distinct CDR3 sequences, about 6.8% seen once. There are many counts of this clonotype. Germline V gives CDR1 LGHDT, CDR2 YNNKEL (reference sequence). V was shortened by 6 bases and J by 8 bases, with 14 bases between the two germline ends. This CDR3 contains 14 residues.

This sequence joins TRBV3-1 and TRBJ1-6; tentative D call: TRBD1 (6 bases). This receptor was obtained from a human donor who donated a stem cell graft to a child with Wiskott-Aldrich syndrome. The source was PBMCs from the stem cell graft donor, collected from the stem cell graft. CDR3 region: CASSPQGDHSPLHF. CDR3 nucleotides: TGTGCCAGCAGTCCACAGGGCGACCATTCACCCCTCCACTTT. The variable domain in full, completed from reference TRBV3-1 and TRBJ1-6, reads DTAVSQTPKYLVTQMGNDKSIKCEQNLGHDTMYWYKQDSKKFLKIMFSYNNKELIINETVPNRFSPKSPDKAHLNLHINSLELGDSAVYFCASSPQGDHSPLHFGNGTRLTVT.